The following is a T cell receptor beta chain sequence with its context. What it recognizes is unknown. The sample originates from a study of immune cell composition in non-small cell lung cancer. Study-wide context: Most cases were lung adenocarcinoma or squamous cell carcinoma. General observations from the study: Lung squamous cell carcinoma tumours had significantly higher top 10 clone scores and productive clonality than lung adenocarcinoma. Clones >0.5% enriched in tumour were rarer in adenocarcinoma (about 35%) than squamous (approximately 80%). TIL tumour reactivity correlated with maximal tumour-associated clone frequency in adenocarcinoma.

This CDR3 has 13 amino acids. The germline CDR1 and CDR2 sequences are MNHNS and SASEGT. V lost 4 bases and J lost 8, with 12 bases in between. The repertoire was sequenced with immunoSEQ multiplex PCR; TCRdb's copy has only in-frame clones and lacks some. The sample shows about 4,000 clones, less than 80% of them seen only once. The source material was lung tumor tissue. The rearrangement joins TRBV6-1 to TRBJ2-1; D is perhaps TRBD1 (5 bases). This TCR was recovered from a human donor with non-small cell lung cancer. The CDR3 nucleotides are TGTGCCAGCAGTGGACGACAAGGGGATGAGCAGTTCTTC. Residues: CASSGRQGDEQFF.